The present T cell receptor beta chain was sequenced within a study of blood T cell repertoires in COVID-19 (dated by TCRdb to 2018 to 2021). General notes on the study: Collaborator samples came from the United States, Italy and Spain and covered acute and convalescent phases of COVID-19. The material from the prospective study consisted of cDNA or gDNA derived from T cells, B-cell-depleted T cells, or PBMCs. The dataset comprised deeply sampled blood TCRbeta repertoires from subjects exposed to, actively infected with, or recovered from COVID-19. The repertoires were released in a freely available public database intended as a resource for research on the immune response to SARS-CoV-2. The samples were drawn from the first 160 participants of the ongoing ImmuneRACE study and from about 1,200 subjects provided by 6 global collaborators. Nearly every sample came with metadata listing a de-identified subject ID, COVID-19 status, age in years and sex. HLA class I and class II types, where available, came from metadata supplied by the sample provider rather than from assay-based typing. Study-wide conclusions, independent of this receptor: How much clinical and demographic metadata was included differed by source and by participant, and the metadata was provided uncurated.

V was cut back by 5 bases and J by 2 bases, leaving a gap of 15 bases between them. The germline V gene encodes CDR1 SGHAT and CDR2 FQNNGV. Inclusive of the bounding cysteine and phenylalanine, the CDR3 is 15 residues long. The DNA shown is the 45-base CDR3, in frame from base 1. The immunoSEQ Assay, a bias-controlled multiplex PCR, was used to amplify TCRbeta CDR3 regions from genomic DNA. As for how the authors treated the data: Within the assay, amplification of reference gene primers was used to estimate how many nucleated cells each sample contained. Sequence reads were collapsed and filtered to measure the absolute abundance of every unique TCRbeta CDR3 rearrangement. Productive Simpson clonality was computed per sample as the square root of Simpson's diversity index over productive rearrangements. This immuneACCESS table, as held by TCRdb, lists in-frame sequences with V and J called but not all clones. Of the missing ones, under half trace to an unresolved V gene in checked studies; the others have no known cause. That table supplies the V and J calls and clone size; D and trimming were determined from the DNA. For this sample the table gives a few hundred thousand clones, of which 88% were detected only once. About 1.4% of the sample rests with the top ten.

About this clone: It has no known antigen specificity. Base qualities are not provided; no much larger clone lies one nucleotide away.

Participants in the prospective study were aged about 18 to 100 years, lived in more than 20 United States geographic areas, and enrolled through a virtual design. In the prospective study, participants were assigned to cohorts based on the clinical history participants reported in a screening survey and a study questionnaire. A participant counted as exposed if, within 2 weeks of entering the study, that participant had been in contact with someone who had a PCR-confirmed or clinician-diagnosed COVID-19 case. In the prospective study, whole blood, serum and a nasopharyngeal or oropharyngeal swab were collected from each participant by mobile phlebotomists. Participants in the prospective study had the option to provide additional blood draws and questionnaires over an approximately 2-month period. Before DNA extraction, blood samples from the prospective study were shipped at room temperature or frozen.

The specimen sequenced was PBMCs or T cells enriched from blood (not recorded which). The source of this sequence is a woman younger than 30 who had been exposed to COVID-19. The chain is assembled from TRBV11-2 and TRBJ1-2; the D gene cannot be resolved reliably. The CDR3 loop reads CASSTKLTENYGYTF. The base sequence is TGTGCCAGCAGCACCAAATTGACGGAGAACTATGGCTACACCTTC.